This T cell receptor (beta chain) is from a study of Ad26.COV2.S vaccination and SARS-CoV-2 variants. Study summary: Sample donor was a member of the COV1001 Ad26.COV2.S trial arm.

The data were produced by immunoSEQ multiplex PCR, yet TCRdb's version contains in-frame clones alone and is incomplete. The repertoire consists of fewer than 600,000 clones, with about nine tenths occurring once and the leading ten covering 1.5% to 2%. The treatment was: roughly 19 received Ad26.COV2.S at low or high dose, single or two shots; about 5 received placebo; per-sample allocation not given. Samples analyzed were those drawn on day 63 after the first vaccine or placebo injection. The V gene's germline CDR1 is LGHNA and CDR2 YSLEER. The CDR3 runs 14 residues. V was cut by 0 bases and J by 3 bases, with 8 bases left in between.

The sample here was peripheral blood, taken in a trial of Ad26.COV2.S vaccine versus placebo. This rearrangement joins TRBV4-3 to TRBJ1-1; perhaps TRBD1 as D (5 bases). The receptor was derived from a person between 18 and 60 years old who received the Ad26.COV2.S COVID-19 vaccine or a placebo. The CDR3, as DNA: TGCGCCAGCAGCCAAGATTGGGGGGACACTGAAGCTTTCTTT. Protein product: CASSQDWGDTEAFF.